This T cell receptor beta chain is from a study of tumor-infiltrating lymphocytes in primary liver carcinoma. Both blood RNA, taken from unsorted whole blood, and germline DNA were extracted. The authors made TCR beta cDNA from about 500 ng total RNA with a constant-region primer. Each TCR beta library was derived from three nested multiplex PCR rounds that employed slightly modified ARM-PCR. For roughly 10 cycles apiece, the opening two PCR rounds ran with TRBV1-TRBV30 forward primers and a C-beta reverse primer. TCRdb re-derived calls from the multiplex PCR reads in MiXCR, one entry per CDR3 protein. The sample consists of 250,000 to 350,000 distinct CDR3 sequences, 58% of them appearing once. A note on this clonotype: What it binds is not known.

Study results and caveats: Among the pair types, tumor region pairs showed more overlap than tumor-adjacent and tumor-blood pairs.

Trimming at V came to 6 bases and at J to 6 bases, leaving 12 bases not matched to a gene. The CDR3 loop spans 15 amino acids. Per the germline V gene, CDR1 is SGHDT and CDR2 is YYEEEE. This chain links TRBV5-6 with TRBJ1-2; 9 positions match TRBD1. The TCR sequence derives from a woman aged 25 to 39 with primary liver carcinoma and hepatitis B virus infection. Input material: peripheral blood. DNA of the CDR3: TGTGCCAGCATTAGGACAGGGGATCGGATCCATGGCTACACCTTC. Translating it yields CASIRTGDRIHGYTF.